The next 18 T cell receptor beta chains were all read from a single sample in a study of blood T cell repertoires in COVID-19. The table came from immunoSEQ multiplex PCR; TCRdb's copy has only in-frame clones and leaves some out. The sample includes 200,000 to 250,000 clones, more than 80% of them seen just once. Sequenced sample: peripheral blood. These receptors were obtained from a woman aged 80 or over with COVID-19, enrolled during active disease.

V and J are TRBV2 and TRBJ1-5, with 9 bases identical to TRBD1. The CDR3 length is 14 residues. V gave up 6 bases and J gave up 6 bases; unmatched junction bases: 6. Germline assignment: CDR1 SNHLY and CDR2 FYNNEI. The CDR3 DNA sequence: TGTGCCAGCAGGGCACAGGGGGCGGGTCAGCCCCAGCATTTT. It translates to CASRAQGAGQPQHF.

The chain carries TRBV18 and TRBJ1-3, with a tentative D call TRBD1 (5 bases). Per germline, CDR1 KGHSH and CDR2 LQKENI. The V end lost 1 base, the J end lost 4 bases, and 8 bases lay between the germline ends. The CDR3 consists of 14 residues. The DNA of the CDR3 is TGTGCCAGCTCACCACTGGCAGGGGGAAACACCATATATTTT. This sequence encodes CASSPLAGGNTIYF.

The chain combines TRBV4-1 with TRBJ2-5, with 8 bases matching TRBD1. With 0 bases clipped from V and 4 bases from J, the junction kept 7 bases outside the gene matches. The germline gives CDR1 MGHRA, CDR2 YSYEKL. This CDR3 has 16 amino acids. CDR3 loop: CASSQDPGQGRETQYF. CDR3 DNA: TGCGCCAGCAGCCAAGATCCAGGACAGGGACGAGAGACCCAGTACTTC.

This sequence joins TRBV4-2 and TRBJ2-3, with D possibly matching TRBD2 (5 bases). CDR1 and CDR2 (germline): LGHNA, YNFKEQ. V lost 0 bases, J lost 5 bases, and 21 bases lay in between. The CDR3 is 18 amino acids. As DNA, the CDR3 is TGTGCCAGCAGCCAAGAAGTAATTGGCGGGCTAGGCGGAGATACGCAGTATTTT. Translating it yields CASSQEVIGGLGGDTQYF.

The chain employs TRBV29-1 and TRBJ2-7; tentative D call: TRBD2 (5 bases). Germline V CDR1 and CDR2: SQVTM, ANQGSEA. The CDR3 spans 11 residues. Deletions cut 7 bases from V and 3 bases from J, with 10 bases between. The DNA of the CDR3 is TGCAGCGCCGGACTTGGCTACGAGCAGTACTTC. Its protein is CSAGLGYEQYF.

The V call is TRBV5-4, the J call TRBJ1-2; TRBD1 might be the D (6 bases). Germline-derived CDR1 and CDR2 are SGHNT and YYREEE (reference sequence). The CDR3 contains 16 residues. With 0 bases removed from V and 3 bases from J, the gap between germline ends came to 15 bases. In nucleotides, the CDR3 is TGTGCCAGCAGCTTGGCCGGGGGGGGCCGGGACTATGGCTACACCTTC. Its protein is CASSLAGGGRDYGYTF.

The chain combines TRBV11-2 with TRBJ2-1, with D perhaps matching TRBD1 (6 bases). CDR3 size: 16 residues. From germline, CDR1 is SGHAT and CDR2 FQNNGV. V was pared by 1 base and J by 9 bases, with 19 bases between. Here the CDR3 DNA reads TGTGCCAGCAGCTTAGGGCAGGGGTACCTGGGCGGTGAGCAGTTCTTC. This translates into CASSLGQGYLGGEQFF.

This chain connects TRBV29-1 to TRBJ2-3; D not resolved. CDR1 is SQVTM, CDR2 ANQGSEA, per germline. The ends were cut back, 3 bases at V and 0 bases at J, with 4 bases in the middle. The CDR3 extends over 12 amino acids. The CDR3 DNA is TGCAGCGTTGACCCTAGCACAGATACGCAGTATTTT. This codes for CSVDPSTDTQYF.

V and J are TRBV28 and TRBJ1-5; D gene uncertain. V was pared by 5 bases and J by 4 bases, with 6 bases between. The CDR3 has 12 amino acids. Looked up from germline, CDR1 is MDHEN and CDR2 is SYDVKM. CDR3 region: CASSTVNQPQHF. In DNA, the CDR3 is TGTGCCAGCAGTACAGTTAATCAGCCCCAGCATTTT.

This chain joins TRBV29-1 and TRBJ1-1, with D tentatively TRBD1 (6 bases). CDR1 and CDR2 (germline): SQVTM, ANQGSEA. The V and J ends lost 7 bases and 7 bases respectively, with 13 bases between them. This CDR3 has 11 residues. The CDR3 loop reads CSALPRGEAFF. The CDR3 DNA reads as TGCAGCGCCCTTCCCAGGGGTGAAGCTTTCTTT. The variable domain in full, with the rest retrieved from reference TRBV29-1 and TRBJ1-1, is SAVISQKPSRDICQRGTSLTIQCQVDSQVTMMFWYRQQPGQSLTLIATANQGSEATYESGFVIDKFPISRPNLTFSTLTVSNMSPEDSSIYLCSALPRGEAFFGQGTRLTVV.

The chain carries TRBV5-4 and TRBJ2-3; no clear D. V was clipped by 0 bases and J by 3 bases, with 11 bases between them. This CDR3 is built from 15 residues. Germline CDR1 reads SGHNT; CDR2 reads YYREEE (reference sequence). The CDR3 region has the DNA TGTGCCAGCAGCTTGGAAGTGGCCTCGACAGATACGCAGTATTTT. Translated: CASSLEVASTDTQYF.

The V gene is TRBV20-1, the J gene TRBJ1-1, with a tentative D call TRBD1 (6 bases). The CDR3 is 11 amino acids. Trimming left V 3 bases short and J 7 bases short, with 9 bases between. Germline V gene data show CDR1 as DFQATT and CDR2 as SNEGSKA (reference sequence). CDR3 sequence (DNA): TGCAGTGCTAGTGGGGGCCGTGAAGCTTTCTTT. Translation: CSASGGREAFF.

This clone has a handful of counts. This sequence joins TRBV3-1 (or the pseudogene TRBV3-2) and TRBJ1-4; a possible D gene is TRBD1 (5 bases). In germline, CDR1 is LGHDT, CDR2 YNNKEL (reference sequence). V dropped 0 bases and J dropped 7 bases, with 18 bases sitting between them. The CDR3 totals 17 residues. CDR3 loop: CASSQEGIRTTGEKLFF. CDR3 bases: TGTGCCAGCAGCCAAGAAGGTATCAGGACAACCGGTGAAAAACTGTTTTTT.

The CDR3 nucleotides read TGTGCCAGCAGCGAGACTAGCGGGAGCTCCTACGAGCAGTACTTC. It is translated as CASSETSGSSYEQYF. V gene TRBV5-4 combines with J gene TRBJ2-7; 12 bases map to TRBD2. The CDR3 totals 15 residues. Germline CDR1 is SGHNT and CDR2 is YYREEE (reference sequence). Unmatched junction bases numbered 2, after V lost 4 bases and J lost 0 bases.

The chain carries TRBV5-1 and TRBJ1-3; 7 bases are a match to TRBD1. Looked up from germline, CDR1 is SGHRS and CDR2 is YFSETQ. The junction had 7 bases not matched to a gene; V was cut back by 4 bases and J by 3 bases. This CDR3 spans 15 amino acids. Written as DNA, the CDR3 is TGCGCCAGCAGCCCAGCAGGGGGAGATGGAAACACCATATATTTT. Its translation: CASSPAGGDGNTIYF.

The chain couples TRBV5-6 to TRBJ1-4, with D maybe TRBD1 (6 bases). V was shortened by 0 bases and J by 8 bases, with 14 bases between the two germline ends. CDR1 SGHDT and CDR2 YYEEEE come from the germline V gene. This CDR3 is built from 15 residues. The CDR3 region is CASSLAWSQGEKLFF. CDR3 DNA: TGTGCCAGCAGCTTGGCGTGGTCTCAGGGGGAAAAACTGTTTTTT.

The chain links TRBV4-2 to TRBJ1-3; 10 nucleotides line up with TRBD1. The CDR3 has 16 amino acids. With 1 base clipped from V and 2 bases from J, the junction kept 2 bases outside the gene matches. Germline loops: CDR1 LGHNA, CDR2 YNFKEQ. The CDR3 sequence: CASSQAGTGAGNTIYF. The CDR3 DNA follows: TGTGCCAGCAGCCAAGCCGGGACAGGGGCTGGAAACACCATATATTTT.

The chain has TRBV5-4 and TRBJ2-1; 8 nucleotides agree with TRBD1. The CDR3 totals 16 residues. Germline CDR1 is SGHNT and CDR2 is YYREEE (reference sequence). V trimming: 3 bases; J trimming: 6 bases; junction bases outside the gene matches: 11. The CDR3 spells CASSYEHRGVSNEQFF. In DNA form, the CDR3 reads TGTGCCAGCAGCTATGAACACAGGGGGGTCAGCAATGAGCAGTTCTTC.